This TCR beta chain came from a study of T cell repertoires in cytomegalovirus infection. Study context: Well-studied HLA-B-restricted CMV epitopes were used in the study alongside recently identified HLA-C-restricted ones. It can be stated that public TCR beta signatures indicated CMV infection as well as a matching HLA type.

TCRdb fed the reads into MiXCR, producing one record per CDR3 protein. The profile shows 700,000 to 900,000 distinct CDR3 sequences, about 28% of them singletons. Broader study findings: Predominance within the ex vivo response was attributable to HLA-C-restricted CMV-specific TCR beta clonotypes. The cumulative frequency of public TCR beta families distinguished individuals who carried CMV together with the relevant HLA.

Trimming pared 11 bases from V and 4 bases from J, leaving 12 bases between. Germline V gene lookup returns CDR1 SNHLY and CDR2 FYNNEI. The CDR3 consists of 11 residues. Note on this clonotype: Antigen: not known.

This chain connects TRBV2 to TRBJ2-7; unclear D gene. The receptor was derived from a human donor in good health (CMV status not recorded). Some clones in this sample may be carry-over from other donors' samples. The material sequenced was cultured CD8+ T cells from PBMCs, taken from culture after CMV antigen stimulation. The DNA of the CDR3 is TGTGCCTCCCAGACTTCATACGAGCAGTACGTC. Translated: CASQTSYEQYV.